This paragraph covers one TCR beta chain sequence. In the original analysis: Reference gene primer amplification gave estimated nucleated cell counts. Profiled with immunoSEQ multiplex PCR; TCRdb holds only in-frame clones, not every one. The DNA gave D and trimming, while V, J and clone size come from that table. The profile shows around 220,000 clones, 80% to 90% of them singletons. The data belong to a study of blood T cell repertoires in COVID-19. Background on the study: PBMCs, B-cell-depleted T cells, or T cells were the source of the cDNA or gDNA that made up the material.

Germline V lookup: CDR1 LNHDA, CDR2 SQIVND (reference sequence). V shed 10 bases, J shed 2 bases, and the junction held 4 bases outside the gene matches. The CDR3 spans 13 residues. The sequence was obtained from a woman of 80 years or more with acute or convalescent COVID-19. The genes are TRBV19 and TRBJ1-5; 8 bases are shared with TRBD1. Input material: peripheral blood. CDR3 sequence reads: CATADRGNQPQHF. In DNA form, the CDR3 reads TGTGCCACTGCGGACAGGGGCAATCAGCCCCAGCATTTT. Combining the CDR3 with reference TRBV19 and TRBJ1-5 gives the whole variable domain DGGITQSPKYLFRKEGQNVTLSCEQNLNHDAMYWYRQDPGQGLRLIYYSQIVNDFQKGDIAEGYSVSREKKESFPLTVTSAQKNPTAFYLCATADRGNQPQHFGDGTRLSIL.